What follows describes a single T cell receptor beta chain. Patients in Seattle were enrolled during active infection, then followed longitudinally. How the authors handled the data: Researchers report that nucleated cell counts were estimated from reference gene primer amplification. The data were produced by immunoSEQ multiplex PCR, yet TCRdb's version contains in-frame clones alone and is incomplete. Clone size and the V and J calls come from that table; the DNA yielded D and trimming. The sample holds about 390,000 clones, around 87% seen once. This entry belongs to a study of blood T cell repertoires in COVID-19. Study context: There were acute and convalescent COVID-19 samples, and they came from the United States, Italy and Spain. The analysed material was cDNA or gDNA that came from T cells, B-cell-depleted T cells, or PBMCs.

The CDR3 has 12 amino acids. V was trimmed by 5 bases and J by 6 bases, leaving 8 bases between them. The sequence was obtained from an older woman with COVID-19, enrolled during active disease. The chain combines TRBV12-3 or TRBV12-4 with TRBJ1-5; D call uncertain. Sequenced: peripheral blood. The CDR3 here is CASSPFGQPQHF. CDR3 bases: TGTGCCAGCAGTCCCTTCGGTCAGCCCCAGCATTTT.